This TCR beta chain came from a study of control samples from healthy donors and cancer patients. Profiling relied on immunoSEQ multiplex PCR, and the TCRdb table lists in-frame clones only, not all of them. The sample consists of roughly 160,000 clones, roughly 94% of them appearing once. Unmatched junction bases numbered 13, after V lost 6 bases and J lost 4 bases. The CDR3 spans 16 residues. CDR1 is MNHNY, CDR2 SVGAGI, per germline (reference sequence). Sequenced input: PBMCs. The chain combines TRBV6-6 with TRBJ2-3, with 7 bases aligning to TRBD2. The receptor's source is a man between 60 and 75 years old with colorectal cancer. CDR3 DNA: TGTGCCAGCAGCTCGGTGCGGGGGATCCGGGCAGATACGCAGTATTTT. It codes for CASSSVRGIRADTQYF.